These 28 T cell receptor beta chains were sequenced from one sample in a study of radiotherapy plus CTLA-4 blockade in lung cancer. Sequencing used immunoSEQ multiplex PCR; TCRdb keeps in-frame clones, though not all of them. The data show around 110,000 clones, over 65% seen once. The specimen was peripheral blood, collected from a patient treated with radiotherapy plus ipilimumab. The receptor set was obtained from a human donor with non-small cell lung cancer that progressed on radiotherapy plus ipilimumab. Some clones in this sample may be carry-over from other donors' samples.

The chain links TRBV7-9 to TRBJ1-4, with D uncertain. Trimming removed 5 bases at V and 8 bases at J, with 6 bases between. Per germline, CDR1 SEHNR and CDR2 FQNEAQ (reference sequence). This CDR3 is 11 amino acids long. In DNA, the CDR3 is TGTGCCAGCAGCCCCCAGGAAAAACTGTTTTTT. Amino acids: CASSPQEKLFF. Together with reference TRBV7-9 and TRBJ1-4, the CDR3 gives the full variable domain: DTGVSQNPRHKITKRGQNVTFRCDPISEHNRLYWYRQTLGQGPEFLTYFQNEAQLEKSRLLSDRFSAERPKGSFSTLEIQRTEQGDSAMYLCASSPQEKLFFGSGTQLSVL.

The CDR3 DNA follows: TGTGCCAGCAGTGACCTCGGGGGGCAAAGGGAGAACTCCTACAATGAGCAGTTCTTC. Translated: CASSDLGGQRENSYNEQFF. The chain joins TRBV2 to TRBJ2-1; a possible D gene is TRBD2 (7 bases). The V and J ends lost 3 bases and 0 bases respectively, with 21 bases between them. Germline V lookup: CDR1 SNHLY, CDR2 FYNNEI. This CDR3 region has 19 residues. Full variable domain (outside the CDR3, taken from reference TRBV2 and TRBJ2-1): EPEVTQTPSHQVTQMGQEVILRCVPISNHLYFYWYRQILGQKVEFLVSFYNNEISEKSEIFDDQFSVERPDGSNFTLKIRSTKLEDSAMYFCASSDLGGQRENSYNEQFFGPGTRLTVL.

This chain uses TRBV2 with TRBJ1-1; no definite D call. Germline values: CDR1 SNHLY, CDR2 FYNNEI. The ends were cut back, 8 bases at V and 0 bases at J, with 10 bases in the middle. The CDR3 is made up of 13 amino acids. CDR3 in DNA: TGTGCCAGCGCAGTCGACATGAACACTGAAGCTTTCTTT. Protein sequence: CASAVDMNTEAFF.

The sample holds a few counts of this clone. For the CDR3, the DNA is TGCGCCAGCAGCATGGGACAGGGGGCCAACAATGAAAAACTGTTTTTT. It translates to CASSMGQGANNEKLFF. J is TRBJ1-4 and V is TRBV5-1; 12 positions match TRBD1. Germline CDR1 reads SGHRS; CDR2 reads YFSETQ. V shed 4 bases, J shed 5 bases, and the junction held 6 bases outside the gene matches. This CDR3 spans 16 amino acids.

CDR3 loop: CASGYRDSLYYEQYF. CDR3 DNA sequence: TGTGCCAGCGGCTACCGGGACAGCCTATACTACGAGCAGTACTTC. The rearrangement links TRBV19 to TRBJ2-7; 7 bases are a match to TRBD1. Germline CDR1 reads LNHDA; CDR2 reads SQIVND (reference sequence). The CDR3 sequence is 15 residues long. V gave up 9 bases and J gave up 3 bases; unmatched junction bases: 14.

This clone was counted only a few times. The J gene is TRBJ2-7, the V gene TRBV18; D might be TRBD1 or TRBD2, each matching 6 bases. CDR3 size: 14 residues. The germline V gene encodes CDR1 KGHSH and CDR2 LQKENI. Deletions cut 2 bases from V and 6 bases from J, with 14 bases between. CDR3 residues: CASSPTAGEAEQYF. The CDR3 DNA is TGTGCCAGCTCACCAACAGCAGGGGAGGCCGAGCAGTACTTC.

V gene TRBV9 combines with J gene TRBJ1-6; 7 nucleotides line up with TRBD1. CDR3 length: 14 amino acids. Per the germline V gene, CDR1 is SGDLS and CDR2 is YYNGEE. V was pared by 2 bases and J by 7 bases, with 3 bases of the junction left unmatched. The CDR3 nucleotides are TGTGCCAGCAGCGTGGCAGGGGGGAATTCACCCCTCCACTTT. The encoded protein is CASSVAGGNSPLHF. Full variable domain (outside the CDR3, taken from reference TRBV9 and TRBJ1-6): DSGVTQTPKHLITATGQRVTLRCSPRSGDLSVYWYQQSLDQGLQFLIQYYNGEERAKGNILERFSAQQFPDLHSELNLSSLELGDSALYFCASSVAGGNSPLHFGNGTRLTVT.

This rearrangement joins TRBV5-1 to TRBJ1-5, with TRBD1 as a possible D gene (6 bases). CDR3 length: 14 residues. Trimming pared 4 bases from V and 0 bases from J, leaving 8 bases between. Looked up from germline, CDR1 is SGHRS and CDR2 is YFSETQ. The CDR3 region has the DNA TGCGCCAGCAGCCCACAGGGTAGCAATCAGCCCCAGCATTTT. It yields the protein CASSPQGSNQPQHF.

The chain uses TRBV7-2 and TRBJ1-2; D call uncertain. V lost 1 base and J 4 bases, leaving 13 bases between the germline ends. The CDR3 loop spans 15 amino acids. Looked up from germline, CDR1 is SGHTA and CDR2 is FQGNSA. CDR3 DNA sequence: TGTGCCAGCAGCTTAGTGCCCGACTCTTTCTATGGCTACACCTTC. As protein: CASSLVPDSFYGYTF.

Only one count was recorded for this clone. The chain combines TRBV18 with TRBJ2-1; 9 positions agree with TRBD1. In germline, CDR1 is KGHSH, CDR2 LQKENI. CDR3 size: 16 residues. With V trimmed by 0 bases and J by 6 bases, 6 bases remained unmatched. Written as DNA, the CDR3 is TGTGCCAGCTCACCACCGGGACAGGGTATTAGCAATGAGCAGTTCTTC. This codes for CASSPPGQGISNEQFF.

The chain joins TRBV5-4 to TRBJ2-3; 8 bases fit TRBD2. The CDR3 totals 15 residues. Unmatched junction bases numbered 11, after V lost 9 bases and J lost 2 bases. Germline CDR1 and CDR2: SGHNT and YYREEE (reference sequence). The CDR3 nucleotides are TGTGCCACCTCGGGGGGGCTATTCTCCACAGATACGCAGTATTTT. As protein: CATSGGLFSTDTQYF.

The gene calls are TRBV29-1 and TRBJ2-4; D not certain. This CDR3 contains 14 residues. CDR1 and CDR2 (germline): SQVTM, ANQGSEA. V gave up 0 bases and J gave up 0 bases, with 6 bases separating them. In DNA, the CDR3 is TGCAGCGTTGAAGATCCGCTAGCCAAAAACATTCAGTACTTC. This encodes CSVEDPLAKNIQYF.

The chain's CDR3 is CASSSGTYEAFF. The CDR3 region has the DNA TGTGCCAGCAGCTCAGGGACATATGAAGCTTTCTTT. The chain recombines TRBV11-2 with TRBJ1-1, with D possibly being TRBD1 (6 bases). This CDR3 region has 12 residues. The germline V gene has CDR1 SGHAT and CDR2 FQNNGV. The V gene lost 4 bases and the J gene lost 7 bases, with 10 bases spanning the gap. Drawing the rest from reference TRBV11-2 and TRBJ1-1, the complete variable domain is EAGVAQSPRYKIIEKRQSVAFWCNPISGHATLYWYQQILGQGPKLLIQFQNNGVVDDSQLPKDRFSAERLKGVDSTLKIQPAKLEDSAVYLCASSSGTYEAFFGQGTRLTVV.

The chain couples TRBV13 to TRBJ1-6; possible D gene TRBD1, 5 bases. The CDR3 spans 16 residues. In germline, CDR1 is PRHDT, CDR2 FYEKMQ (reference sequence). Trimming stripped 7 bases from V and 6 bases from J, with 19 bases between. The CDR3 DNA follows: TGTGCCAGCACCACCCGGGGGGACGCGGGTAATTCACCCCTCCACTTT. Translated, it gives CASTTRGDAGNSPLHF.

The chain has TRBV2 and TRBJ2-1, with unresolved D. Trimming took 6 bases from V and 7 from J, leaving 10 bases between them. The CDR3 spans 12 residues. Germline-derived CDR1 and CDR2 are SNHLY and FYNNEI. In DNA, the CDR3 is TGTGCCAGCAGGTCCTATTGGAATGAGCAGTTCTTC. Encoded protein: CASRSYWNEQFF.

There are a few counts of this clone. This chain joins TRBV10-2 and TRBJ1-1; D perhaps matches TRBD1 (5 bases). The V gene's germline CDR1 is WSHSY and CDR2 SAAADI. This CDR3 is built from 12 residues. With 5 bases removed from V and 6 bases from J, the gap between germline ends came to 10 bases. Here the CDR3 DNA reads TGCGCCAGCAGTCCCGGACATGCTGAAGCTTTCTTT. Protein sequence: CASSPGHAEAFF.

This clone was seen a handful of times. This chain links TRBV18 with TRBJ1-6; 7 nucleotides agree with TRBD1. This CDR3 is 11 amino acids long. Germline values: CDR1 KGHSH, CDR2 LQKENI. V gave up 6 bases and J gave up 15 bases; unmatched junction bases: 5. The CDR3 loop is CASSRDSNLHF. The CDR3 region has the DNA TGTGCCAGCTCCCGGGACAGCAACCTCCACTTT.

This chain links TRBV5-1 with TRBJ2-3; 7 positions agree with TRBD1. The J segment lost 2 bases and the V segment lost 4 bases, leaving 7 bases of the junction unmatched. This CDR3 has 15 residues. CDR1 and CDR2 from the germline V gene are SGHRS and YFSETQ. The CDR3 DNA follows: TGCGCCAGCAGCCAAGGGACAGCACTCACAGATACGCAGTATTTT. Amino acids: CASSQGTALTDTQYF.

This clone was seen a handful of times. The chain carries TRBV5-8 and TRBJ2-7; no clear D. The CDR3 contains 15 residues. CDR1 and CDR2 (germline): SGHTS, YDEGEE. The V end was cut by 3 bases, the J end by 3 bases, with 16 bases between. The CDR3 spells CASSSARVKRYEQYF. CDR3 bases: TGTGCCAGCAGCTCGGCTCGCGTGAAGCGCTACGAGCAGTACTTC.

The CDR3, as DNA: TGTGCCAGCAGTGTTCAGGGGTACGAGCAGTACTTC. Amino acids: CASSVQGYEQYF. The V call is TRBV2, the J call TRBJ2-7, with TRBD1 as a possible D gene (6 bases). V was pared by 4 bases and J by 4 bases, with 8 bases between. Germline CDR1 reads SNHLY; CDR2 reads FYNNEI. The length of the CDR3 is 12 residues. The whole variable domain, remainder taken from reference TRBV2 and TRBJ2-7, is EPEVTQTPSHQVTQMGQEVILRCVPISNHLYFYWYRQILGQKVEFLVSFYNNEISEKSEIFDDQFSVERPDGSNFTLKIRSTKLEDSAMYFCASSVQGYEQYFGPGTRLTVT.

The chain recombines TRBV27 with TRBJ2-7, with D perhaps matching TRBD1 or TRBD2 (5 bases each). Trimming left V 1 base short and J 5 bases short, with 9 bases between. CDR1 and CDR2 from the germline V gene are MNHEY and SMNVEV (reference sequence). The CDR3 has 13 residues. CDR3 sequence (DNA): TGTGCCAGCAGTTTATTGGGGACCCACGAGCAGTACTTC. This translates into CASSLLGTHEQYF.

This chain links TRBV10-1 with TRBJ1-4; D perhaps matches TRBD1 (6 bases). CDR3 length: 13 amino acids. Germline V gene lookup returns CDR1 WNHNN and CDR2 SYGVQD (reference sequence). The V end was cut by 7 bases, the J end by 8 bases, with 14 bases between. CDR3 sequence: CASKTGLAEKLFF. CDR3 nucleotide sequence: TGCGCCAGCAAGACAGGTCTTGCCGAAAAACTGTTTTTT.

The chain links TRBV7-3 to TRBJ2-1, with 12 bases matching TRBD2. The ends lost 5 bases at V and 6 bases at J; junction bases unmatched: 5. Germline CDR1 SGHTA, CDR2 FQGTGA. The CDR3 sequence is 15 residues long. The CDR3 DNA reads TGTGCCAGCAGCCGACTAGCGGGGGACTCCAATGAGCAGTTCTTC. This translates into CASSRLAGDSNEQFF.

The chain uses TRBV18 and TRBJ2-2; D call uncertain. V lost 6 bases and J 1 base, leaving 15 bases between the germline ends. This CDR3 spans 16 amino acids. The germline CDR1 and CDR2 sequences are KGHSH and LQKENI. As DNA, the CDR3 is TGTGCCAGCTCCTTGATCGATCCGGGGAACACCGGGGAGCTGTTTTTT. Amino acids: CASSLIDPGNTGELFF.

This chain connects TRBV9 to TRBJ1-6, with D hard to call. Germline V gene sequence: CDR1 SGDLS, CDR2 YYNGEE. V lost 4 bases and J lost 3, with 11 bases in between. The CDR3 spans 15 residues. This chain's CDR3 is CASSLDPDYNSPLHF. In DNA, the CDR3 is TGTGCCAGCAGCCTAGACCCAGACTATAATTCACCCCTCCACTTT.

The J gene is TRBJ2-3, the V gene TRBV7-2, with 11 bases fitting TRBD2. There are 15 residues in the CDR3. Germline-derived CDR1 and CDR2 are SGHTA and FQGNSA. The V and J ends lost 0 bases and 6 bases, in that order; junction bases with no gene match: 2. The CDR3 protein is CASSLARTSGDTQYF. The CDR3, as DNA: TGTGCCAGCAGCTTAGCGCGGACTAGCGGGGATACGCAGTATTTT.

This rearrangement joins TRBV27 to TRBJ1-2; 11 positions agree with TRBD1. Germline assignment: CDR1 MNHEY and CDR2 SMNVEV (reference sequence). The CDR3 length is 16 residues. V shed 5 bases and J 5 bases; nucleotides not matched to a gene: 10. This CDR3 is CASSLGFGTGGYGYTF. The CDR3 bases are TGTGCCAGCAGTCTAGGATTTGGGACAGGGGGATATGGCTACACCTTC.

This chain uses TRBV5-4 with TRBJ1-2; TRBD1 might be the D (5 bases). The CDR3 has 15 amino acids. The V gene lost 4 bases and the J gene lost 4 bases, with 17 bases spanning the gap. Germline V gene sequence: CDR1 SGHNT, CDR2 YYREEE (reference sequence). The CDR3 nucleotides are TGTGCCAGCAGCGCCATAGAGACGGGGCTCTATGGCTACACCTTC. Its protein is CASSAIETGLYGYTF.